These 2 T cell receptor beta chains originate from one sample sequenced in a study of blood T cell repertoires in COVID-19. Method: immunoSEQ multiplex PCR; TCRdb's copy keeps in-frame clones and lacks some. This sample has some 76,000 clones, with 65% to 85% found just once. The sequenced sample was peripheral blood. The source is a man in his forties or fifties with COVID-19, enrolled during active disease.

This chain uses TRBV5-5 with TRBJ2-7; 11 positions match TRBD1. The ends lost 0 bases at V and 5 bases at J; junction bases unmatched: 1. This CDR3 has 14 residues. In germline, CDR1 is SGHKS, CDR2 YYEKEE (reference sequence). CDR3 DNA sequence: TGTGCCAGCAGCTTGGGGACAGGGGGCGACGAGCAGTACTTC. It translates to CASSLGTGGDEQYF.

CDR3 in DNA: TGTGCCAGCATTTTGACGGGACAGGGTTCACCCCTCCACTTT. This gives the protein CASILTGQGSPLHF. This chain links TRBV2 with TRBJ1-6; 9 bases are shared with TRBD1. The CDR3 totals 14 residues. V gave up 7 bases and J gave up 9 bases; unmatched junction bases: 7. From germline, CDR1 is SNHLY and CDR2 FYNNEI.